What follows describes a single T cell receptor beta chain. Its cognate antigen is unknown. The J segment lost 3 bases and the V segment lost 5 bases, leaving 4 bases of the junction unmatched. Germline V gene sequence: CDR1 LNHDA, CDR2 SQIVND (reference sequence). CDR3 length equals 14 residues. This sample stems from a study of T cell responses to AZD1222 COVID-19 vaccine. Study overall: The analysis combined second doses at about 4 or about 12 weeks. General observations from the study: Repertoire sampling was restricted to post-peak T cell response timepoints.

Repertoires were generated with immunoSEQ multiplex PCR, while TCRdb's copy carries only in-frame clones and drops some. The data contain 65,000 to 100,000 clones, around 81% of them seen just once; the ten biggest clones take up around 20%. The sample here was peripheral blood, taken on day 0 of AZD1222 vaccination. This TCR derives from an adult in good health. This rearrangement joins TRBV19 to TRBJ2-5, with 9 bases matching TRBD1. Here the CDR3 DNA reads TGTGCCAGTAGTGCCAGACAGGGGGAAGAGACCCAGTACTTC. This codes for CASSARQGEETQYF.